This T cell receptor beta chain was sequenced in a study of shared clonotypes between healthy human individuals. Authors' methods: There were no quality scores in the junction-only immunoSEQ sequences, so filtering differed. The data were produced by immunoSEQ multiplex PCR, yet TCRdb's version contains in-frame clones alone and is incomplete. The V and J calls and clone size come from that table; D and trimming were worked out from the DNA. The sample consists of about 2.1 million clones, 93% of them appearing once. V shed 1 base and J shed 4 bases, with 13 bases lying between them. The V gene's germline CDR1 is SGHAT and CDR2 FQNNGV. The CDR3 spans 16 residues. Naive CD8 cells lacked CD45RO and underwent positive selection for CCR7, leaving out terminally differentiated effector memory CD45RA+ cells. Points from the study as a whole: Generally, naive subsets came out with larger estimated richness than memory subsets. The study found approximately 5% of naive CD4 clonotypes shared across a handful of donors.

Of note for this clone: Its antigen remains unidentified.

The sequence derives from a man younger than 35 in good health. Some clones in this sample may be carry-over from other donors' samples. The chain combines TRBV11-2 with TRBJ2-2; D not certain. The sample taken for sequencing was naive CD8+ T cells from PBMCs. The CDR3 region is CASSLALGRATGELFF. The CDR3 DNA sequence: TGTGCCAGCAGCTTAGCCCTTGGACGGGCCACCGGGGAGCTGTTTTTT. Based on the CDR3 plus reference TRBV11-2 and TRBJ2-2, the full variable domain is EAGVAQSPRYKIIEKRQSVAFWCNPISGHATLYWYQQILGQGPKLLIQFQNNGVVDDSQLPKDRFSAERLKGVDSTLKIQPAKLEDSAVYLCASSLALGRATGELFFGEGSRLTVL.